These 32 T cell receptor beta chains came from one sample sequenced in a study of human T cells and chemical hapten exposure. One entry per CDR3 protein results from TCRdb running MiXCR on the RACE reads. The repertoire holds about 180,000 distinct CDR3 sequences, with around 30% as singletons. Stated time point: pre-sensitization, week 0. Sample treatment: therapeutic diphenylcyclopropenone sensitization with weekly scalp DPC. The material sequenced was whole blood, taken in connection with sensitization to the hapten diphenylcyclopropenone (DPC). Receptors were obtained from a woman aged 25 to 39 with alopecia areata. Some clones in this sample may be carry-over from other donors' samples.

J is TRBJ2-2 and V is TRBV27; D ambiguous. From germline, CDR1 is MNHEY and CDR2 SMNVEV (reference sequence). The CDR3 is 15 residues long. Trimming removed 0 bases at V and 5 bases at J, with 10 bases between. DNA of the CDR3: TGTGCCAGCAGTTTATCCCGGGCGGAAACCGGGGAGCTGTTTTTT. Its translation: CASSLSRAETGELFF.

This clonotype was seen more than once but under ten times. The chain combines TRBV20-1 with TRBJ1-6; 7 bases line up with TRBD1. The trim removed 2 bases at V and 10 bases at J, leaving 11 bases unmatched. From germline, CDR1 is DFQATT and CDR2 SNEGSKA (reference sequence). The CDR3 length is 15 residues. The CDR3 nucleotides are TGCAGTGCTAGACCTGGGGACAGCCTTAGGTCACCCCTCCACTTT. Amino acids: CSARPGDSLRSPLHF.

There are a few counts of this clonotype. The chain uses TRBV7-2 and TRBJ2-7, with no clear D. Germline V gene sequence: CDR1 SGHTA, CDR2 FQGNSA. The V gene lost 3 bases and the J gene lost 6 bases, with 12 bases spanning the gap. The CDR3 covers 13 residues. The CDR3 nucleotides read TGTGCCAGCAGCTTGTTAGGGTACGGCGAGCAGTACTTC. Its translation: CASSLLGYGEQYF.

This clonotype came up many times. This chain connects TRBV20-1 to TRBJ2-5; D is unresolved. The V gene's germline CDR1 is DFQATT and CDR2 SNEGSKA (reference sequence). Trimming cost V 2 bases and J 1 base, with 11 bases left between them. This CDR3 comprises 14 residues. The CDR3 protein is CSARSGLTQETQYF. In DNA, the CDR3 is TGCAGTGCTAGATCGGGCCTAACCCAAGAGACCCAGTACTTC.

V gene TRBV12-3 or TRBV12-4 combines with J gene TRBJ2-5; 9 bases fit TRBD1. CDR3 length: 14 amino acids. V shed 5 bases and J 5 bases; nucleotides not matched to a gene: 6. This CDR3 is CASSMGQGLETQYF. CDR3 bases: TGTGCCAGCAGTATGGGACAGGGCCTGGAGACCCAGTACTTC.

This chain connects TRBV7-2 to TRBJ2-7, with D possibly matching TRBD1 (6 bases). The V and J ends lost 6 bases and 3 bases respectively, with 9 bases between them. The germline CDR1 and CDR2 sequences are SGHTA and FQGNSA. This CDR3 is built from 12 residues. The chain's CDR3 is CASRGTSYEQYF. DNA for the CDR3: TGTGCCAGCAGGGGGACAAGCTACGAGCAGTACTTC.

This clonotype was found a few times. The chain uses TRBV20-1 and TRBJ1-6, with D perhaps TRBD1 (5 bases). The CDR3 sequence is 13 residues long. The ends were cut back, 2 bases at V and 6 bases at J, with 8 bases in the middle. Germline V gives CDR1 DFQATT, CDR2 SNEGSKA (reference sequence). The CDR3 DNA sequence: TGCAGTGCTAGAACAGGAGTTAATTCACCCCTCCACTTT. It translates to CSARTGVNSPLHF.

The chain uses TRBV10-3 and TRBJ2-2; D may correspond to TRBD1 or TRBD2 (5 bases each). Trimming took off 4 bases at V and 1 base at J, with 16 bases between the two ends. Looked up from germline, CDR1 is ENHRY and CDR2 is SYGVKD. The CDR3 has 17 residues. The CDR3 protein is CAISASGLAMNTGELFF. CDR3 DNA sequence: TGTGCCATCAGTGCCTCGGGGCTAGCCATGAACACCGGGGAGCTGTTTTTT.

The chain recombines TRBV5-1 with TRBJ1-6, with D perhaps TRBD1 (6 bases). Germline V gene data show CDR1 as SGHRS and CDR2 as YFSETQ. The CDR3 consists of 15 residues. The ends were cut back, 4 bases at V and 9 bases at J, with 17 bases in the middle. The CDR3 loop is CASSTETGSISPLHF. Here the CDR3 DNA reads TGCGCCAGCAGCACGGAGACAGGTAGCATTTCACCCCTCCACTTT.

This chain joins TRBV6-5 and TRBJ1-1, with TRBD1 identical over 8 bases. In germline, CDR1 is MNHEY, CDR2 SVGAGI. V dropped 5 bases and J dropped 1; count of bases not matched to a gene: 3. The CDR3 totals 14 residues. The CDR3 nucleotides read TGTGCCAGCAGTCGAGACAGGGGGAACACTGAAGCTTTCTTT. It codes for CASSRDRGNTEAFF.

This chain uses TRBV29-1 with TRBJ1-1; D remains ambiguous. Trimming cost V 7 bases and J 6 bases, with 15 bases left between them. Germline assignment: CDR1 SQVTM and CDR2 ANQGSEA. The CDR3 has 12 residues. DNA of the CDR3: TGCAGCGGGAAGGACTTGGGAGCTGAAGCTTTCTTT. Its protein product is CSGKDLGAEAFF. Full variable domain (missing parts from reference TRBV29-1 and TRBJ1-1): SAVISQKPSRDICQRGTSLTIQCQVDSQVTMMFWYRQQPGQSLTLIATANQGSEATYESGFVIDKFPISRPNLTFSTLTVSNMSPEDSSIYLCSGKDLGAEAFFGQGTRLTVV.

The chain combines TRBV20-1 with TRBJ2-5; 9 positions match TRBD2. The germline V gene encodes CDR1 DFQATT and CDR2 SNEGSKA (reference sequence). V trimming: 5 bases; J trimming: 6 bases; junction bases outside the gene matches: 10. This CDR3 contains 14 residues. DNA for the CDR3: TGCAGTGCTTTCACGGGACTAGCTCCACAGACCCAGTACTTC. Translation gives CSAFTGLAPQTQYF.

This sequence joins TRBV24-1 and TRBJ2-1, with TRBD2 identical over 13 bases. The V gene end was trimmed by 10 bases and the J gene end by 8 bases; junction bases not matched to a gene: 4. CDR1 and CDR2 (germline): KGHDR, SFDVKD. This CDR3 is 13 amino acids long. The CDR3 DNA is TGTGCCACGAGACTAGCGGGAGGAGATGAGCAGTTCTTC. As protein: CATRLAGGDEQFF.

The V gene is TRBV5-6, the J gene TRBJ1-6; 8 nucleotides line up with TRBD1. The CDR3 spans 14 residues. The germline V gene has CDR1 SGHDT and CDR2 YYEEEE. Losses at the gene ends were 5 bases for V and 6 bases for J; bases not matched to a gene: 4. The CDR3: CASRSDRVNSPLHF. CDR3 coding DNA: TGTGCCAGCAGATCGGACAGGGTTAATTCACCCCTCCACTTT.

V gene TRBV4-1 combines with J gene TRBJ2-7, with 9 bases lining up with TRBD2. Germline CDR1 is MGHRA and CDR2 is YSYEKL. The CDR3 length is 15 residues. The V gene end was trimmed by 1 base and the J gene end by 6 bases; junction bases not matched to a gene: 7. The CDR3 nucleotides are TGCGCCAGCAGCCAAGGCCCTAGCGGGATGTCCGAGCAGTACTTC. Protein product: CASSQGPSGMSEQYF.

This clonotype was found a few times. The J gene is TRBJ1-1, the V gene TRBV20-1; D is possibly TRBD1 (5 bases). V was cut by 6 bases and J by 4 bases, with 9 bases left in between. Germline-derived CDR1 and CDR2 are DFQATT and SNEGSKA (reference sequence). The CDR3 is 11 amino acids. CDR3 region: CSAEGSTEAFF. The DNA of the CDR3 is TGCAGTGCCGAGGGGTCCACTGAAGCTTTCTTT.

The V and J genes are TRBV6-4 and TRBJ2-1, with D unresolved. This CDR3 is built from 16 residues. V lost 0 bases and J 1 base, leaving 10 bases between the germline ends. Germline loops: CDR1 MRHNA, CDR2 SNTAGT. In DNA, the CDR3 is TGTGCCAGCAGTGACTCGAGTCAGATTTCCTACAATGAGCAGTTCTTC. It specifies CASSDSSQISYNEQFF.

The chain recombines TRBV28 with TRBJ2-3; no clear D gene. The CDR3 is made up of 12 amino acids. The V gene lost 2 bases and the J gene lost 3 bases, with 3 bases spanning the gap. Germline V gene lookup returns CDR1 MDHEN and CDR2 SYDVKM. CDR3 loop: CASSLLTDTQYF. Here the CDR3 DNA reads TGTGCCAGCAGTTTACTTACAGATACGCAGTATTTT.

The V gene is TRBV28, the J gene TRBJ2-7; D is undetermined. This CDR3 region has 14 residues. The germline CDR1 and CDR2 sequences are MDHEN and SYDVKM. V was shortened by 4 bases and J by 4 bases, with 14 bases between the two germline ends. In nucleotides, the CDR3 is TGTGCCAGCAGTTCCCCAATCGGGCTTTACGAGCAGTACTTC. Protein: CASSSPIGLYEQYF.

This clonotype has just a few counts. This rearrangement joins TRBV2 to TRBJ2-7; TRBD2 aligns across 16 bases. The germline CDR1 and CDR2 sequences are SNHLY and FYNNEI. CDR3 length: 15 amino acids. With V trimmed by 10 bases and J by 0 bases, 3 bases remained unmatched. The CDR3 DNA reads TGTGCCACCGGGACTAGCGGGAGGGTCTCCTACGAGCAGTACTTC. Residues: CATGTSGRVSYEQYF. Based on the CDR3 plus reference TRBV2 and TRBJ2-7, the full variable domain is EPEVTQTPSHQVTQMGQEVILRCVPISNHLYFYWYRQILGQKVEFLVSFYNNEISEKSEIFDDQFSVERPDGSNFTLKIRSTKLEDSAMYFCATGTSGRVSYEQYFGPGTRLTVT.

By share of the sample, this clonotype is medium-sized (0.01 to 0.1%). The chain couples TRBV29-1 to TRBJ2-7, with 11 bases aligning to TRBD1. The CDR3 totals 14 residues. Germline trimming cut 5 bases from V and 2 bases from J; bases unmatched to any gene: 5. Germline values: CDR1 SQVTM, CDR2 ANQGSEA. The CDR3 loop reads CSVKLDRGPYEQYF. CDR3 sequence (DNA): TGCAGCGTTAAACTGGACAGGGGGCCCTACGAGCAGTACTTC.

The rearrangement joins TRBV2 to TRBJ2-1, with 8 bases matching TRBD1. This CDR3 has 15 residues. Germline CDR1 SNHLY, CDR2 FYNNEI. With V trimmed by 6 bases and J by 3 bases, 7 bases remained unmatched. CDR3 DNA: TGTGCCAGCAGCGGAGACAGGGGCTTCTACAATGAGCAGTTCTTC. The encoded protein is CASSGDRGFYNEQFF.

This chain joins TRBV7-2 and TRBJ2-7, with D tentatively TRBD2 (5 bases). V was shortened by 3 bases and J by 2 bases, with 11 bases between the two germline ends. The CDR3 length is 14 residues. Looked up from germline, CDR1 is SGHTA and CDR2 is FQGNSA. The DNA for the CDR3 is TGTGCCAGCAGCTTTTACGGAGGACCCTACGAGCAGTACTTC. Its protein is CASSFYGGPYEQYF.

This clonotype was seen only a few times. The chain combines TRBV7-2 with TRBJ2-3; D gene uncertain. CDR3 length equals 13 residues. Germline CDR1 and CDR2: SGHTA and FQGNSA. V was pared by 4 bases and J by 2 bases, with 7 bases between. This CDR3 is CASSYSATDTQYF. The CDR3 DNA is TGTGCCAGCAGCTATTCGGCCACAGATACGCAGTATTTT.

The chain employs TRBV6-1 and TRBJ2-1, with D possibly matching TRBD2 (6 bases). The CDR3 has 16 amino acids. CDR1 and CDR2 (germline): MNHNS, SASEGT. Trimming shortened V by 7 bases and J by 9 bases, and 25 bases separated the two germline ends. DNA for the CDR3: TGTGCCAGCATGACGCACCGGGAGAATACCGGGAGTGAGCAGTTCTTC. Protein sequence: CASMTHRENTGSEQFF.

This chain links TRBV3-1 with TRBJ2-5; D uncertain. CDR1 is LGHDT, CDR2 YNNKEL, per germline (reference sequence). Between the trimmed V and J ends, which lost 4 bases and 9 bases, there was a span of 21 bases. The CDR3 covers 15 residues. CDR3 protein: CASSLLETEEVSQYF. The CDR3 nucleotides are TGTGCCAGCAGCCTCCTAGAAACAGAAGAGGTATCCCAGTACTTC.

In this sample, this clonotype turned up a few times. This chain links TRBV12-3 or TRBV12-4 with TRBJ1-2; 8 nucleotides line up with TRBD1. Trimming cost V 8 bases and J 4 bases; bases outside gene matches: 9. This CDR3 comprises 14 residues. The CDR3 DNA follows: TGTGCCAGCTTGGGGTCAGGGGGCGTCTATGGCTACACCTTC. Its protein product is CASLGSGGVYGYTF.

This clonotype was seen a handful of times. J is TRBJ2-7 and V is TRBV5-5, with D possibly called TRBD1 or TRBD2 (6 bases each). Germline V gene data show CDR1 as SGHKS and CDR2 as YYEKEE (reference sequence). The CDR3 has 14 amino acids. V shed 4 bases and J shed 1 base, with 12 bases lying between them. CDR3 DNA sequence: TGTGCCAGCAGCCTGCGGGACACATCCTACGAGCAGTACTTC. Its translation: CASSLRDTSYEQYF.

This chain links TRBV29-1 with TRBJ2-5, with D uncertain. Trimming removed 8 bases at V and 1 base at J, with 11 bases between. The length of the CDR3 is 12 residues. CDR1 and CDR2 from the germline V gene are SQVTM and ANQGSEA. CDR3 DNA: TGCAGCTATGGGCCCTCCCAAGAGACCCAGTACTTC. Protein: CSYGPSQETQYF.

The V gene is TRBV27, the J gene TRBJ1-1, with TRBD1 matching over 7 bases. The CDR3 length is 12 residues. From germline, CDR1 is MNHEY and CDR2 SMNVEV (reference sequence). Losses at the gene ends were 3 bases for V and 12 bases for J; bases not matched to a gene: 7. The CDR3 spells CASSFNRGLTFF. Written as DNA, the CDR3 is TGTGCCAGCAGTTTTAACAGGGGATTGACTTTCTTT.

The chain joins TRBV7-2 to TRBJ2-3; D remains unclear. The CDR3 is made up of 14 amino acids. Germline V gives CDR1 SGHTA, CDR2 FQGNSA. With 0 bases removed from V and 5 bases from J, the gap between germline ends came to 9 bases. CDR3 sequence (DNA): TGTGCCAGCAGCTTAGCCAACTCTAAAGATACGCAGTATTTT. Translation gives CASSLANSKDTQYF.

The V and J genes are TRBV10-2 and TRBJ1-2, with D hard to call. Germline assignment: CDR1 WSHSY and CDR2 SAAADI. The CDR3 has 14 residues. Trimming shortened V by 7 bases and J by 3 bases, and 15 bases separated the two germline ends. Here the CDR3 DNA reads TGCGCCAGCAACGAAGGTCCCGGGTACTATGGCTACACCTTC. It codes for CASNEGPGYYGYTF.